Presented here are 21 T cell receptor beta chains from one specimen sequenced in a study of OX40 agonist ivuxolimab in advanced cancers. Sequencing used immunoSEQ multiplex PCR; TCRdb keeps in-frame clones, though not all of them. The profile shows about 62,000 clones, around 84% of them singletons. The material sequenced was CD4+ or CD8+ T cells sorted from blood, taken in a trial of the OX40 agonist ivuxolimab. The receptor set was obtained from an adult with an advanced solid tumor such as melanoma, head and neck, liver or kidney cancer.

The CDR3: CSVRTSSYNEQFF. DNA for the CDR3: TGCAGCGTTCGGACTAGCTCCTACAATGAGCAGTTCTTC. The gene calls are TRBV29-1 and TRBJ2-1; 7 nucleotides agree with TRBD2. The CDR3 totals 13 residues. V gave up 5 bases and J gave up 0 bases; unmatched junction bases: 1. Looked up from germline, CDR1 is SQVTM and CDR2 is ANQGSEA.

The gene calls are TRBV2 and TRBJ1-5; D call uncertain. Germline lookup yields CDR1 SNHLY and CDR2 FYNNEI. Trimming took off 2 bases at V and 2 bases at J, with 4 bases between the two ends. The CDR3 runs 13 residues. CDR3 DNA: TGTGCCAGCAGTGAACAGGGCAATCAGCCCCAGCATTTT. This codes for CASSEQGNQPQHF.

The table lists this clone with a count of one. The chain recombines TRBV2 with TRBJ2-5; D might be TRBD1 or TRBD2, each matching 5 bases. V was trimmed by 3 bases and J by 5 bases, leaving 13 bases between them. CDR1 and CDR2 (germline): SNHLY, FYNNEI. The CDR3 is 14 amino acids. This CDR3 reads CASSDEGSLETQYF. CDR3 coding DNA: TGTGCCAGCAGTGACGAGGGGAGCCTGGAGACCCAGTACTTC.

This chain uses TRBV9 with TRBJ2-7; D gene uncertain. From germline, CDR1 is SGDLS and CDR2 YYNGEE. V was shortened by 0 bases and J by 6 bases, with 10 bases between the two germline ends. This CDR3 contains 13 residues. The DNA for the CDR3 is TGTGCCAGCAGCGTAGCCTGGGCCAGCGAGCAGTACTTC. This encodes CASSVAWASEQYF.

This clone was seen only once. This chain joins TRBV6-6 and TRBJ2-7, with 9 bases matching TRBD2. The CDR3 is 15 residues long. CDR1 is MNHNY and CDR2 is SVGAGI in the germline V gene (reference sequence). V gave up 4 bases and J gave up 9 bases; unmatched junction bases: 13. The CDR3 DNA follows: TGTGCCAGCAGTTCAACCGGGACTAGCTTCGGTGGGCAGTACTTC. It encodes CASSSTGTSFGGQYF.

The chain recombines TRBV5-6 with TRBJ1-1; no clear D. Germline V gives CDR1 SGHDT, CDR2 YYEEEE. Between the trimmed V and J ends, which lost 0 bases and 1 base, there was a span of 7 bases. The CDR3 is 14 amino acids. CDR3 nucleotide sequence: TGTGCCAGCAGCTTGGCCGGCGGGAACACTGAAGCTTTCTTT. It encodes CASSLAGGNTEAFF.

The chain is built from TRBV5-1 and TRBJ1-1; D gene ambiguous. Trimming removed 4 bases at V and 5 bases at J, with 15 bases between. Looked up from germline, CDR1 is SGHRS and CDR2 is YFSETQ. The CDR3 runs to 14 residues. The chain's CDR3 is CASSLGEGWTEAFF. The DNA for the CDR3 is TGCGCCAGCAGCCTCGGGGAAGGATGGACTGAAGCTTTCTTT.

This clone was seen once. The chain recombines TRBV7-9 with TRBJ2-2; D is perhaps TRBD2 (5 bases). The CDR3 is 13 amino acids. Looked up from germline, CDR1 is SEHNR and CDR2 is FQNEAQ (reference sequence). V was trimmed by 5 bases and J by 4 bases, leaving 8 bases between them. CDR3 bases: TGTGCCAGCAGCACAGAGGGCACCGGGGAGCTGTTTTTT. Translating it yields CASSTEGTGELFF.

This clone was seen only a few times. The chain has TRBV5-6 and TRBJ2-5; 7 positions match TRBD1. The V gene's germline CDR1 is SGHDT and CDR2 YYEEEE. CDR3 size: 17 residues. J was trimmed by 1 base and V by 4 bases; bases with no gene match: 13. Here the CDR3 DNA reads TGTGCCAGCAGCCCCTTGCTTCTACAGGGGTCCCAAGAGACCCAGTACTTC. Translation: CASSPLLLQGSQETQYF.

This clone has only one observation. This chain joins TRBV6-1 and TRBJ2-6; 7 nucleotides match TRBD2. This CDR3 has 15 residues. Per the germline V gene, CDR1 is MNHNS and CDR2 is SASEGT. Trimming at V came to 5 bases and at J to 2 bases, leaving 3 bases not matched to a gene. DNA of the CDR3: TGTGCCAGCAGTCAAACTAGCGCTGGGGCCAACGTCCTGACTTTC. It codes for CASSQTSAGANVLTF.

This chain links TRBV7-9 with TRBJ2-3; the D gene is possibly TRBD2 (5 bases). Germline assignment: CDR1 SEHNR and CDR2 FQNEAQ (reference sequence). V gave up 5 bases and J gave up 4 bases, with 13 bases separating them. The CDR3 loop spans 14 amino acids. CDR3: CASSGGAGADTQYF. DNA for the CDR3: TGTGCCAGCAGCGGCGGAGCCGGGGCAGATACGCAGTATTTT.

The rearrangement links TRBV7-3 to TRBJ2-5; 7 bases are shared with TRBD2. Germline-derived CDR1 and CDR2 are SGHTA and FQGTGA. The J segment lost 5 bases and the V segment lost 5 bases, leaving 5 bases of the junction unmatched. There are 13 residues in the CDR3. The DNA for the CDR3 is TGTGCCAGCAGCCGAGGACTAGAGGAGACCCAGTACTTC. It is translated as CASSRGLEETQYF.

The V gene is TRBV2, the J gene TRBJ1-4, with D possibly TRBD1 on 5 matching bases. This CDR3 comprises 14 residues. V lost 6 bases and J 3 bases, leaving 11 bases between the germline ends. Germline CDR1 is SNHLY and CDR2 is FYNNEI. CDR3 region: CASRGQGANEKLFF. The CDR3 DNA follows: TGTGCCAGCAGAGGACAAGGAGCTAATGAAAAACTGTTTTTT.

V usage is TRBV19 and J usage is TRBJ2-1, with 9 bases aligning to TRBD2. V shed 3 bases, J shed 3 bases, and the junction held 12 bases outside the gene matches. The CDR3 is 18 amino acids. The germline V gene has CDR1 LNHDA and CDR2 SQIVND (reference sequence). The CDR3 loop is CASSMSLAGADNYNEQFF. The CDR3 DNA is TGTGCCAGTAGTATGAGTTTAGCGGGGGCCGATAACTACAATGAGCAGTTCTTC. The entire variable domain, with the rest obtained from reference TRBV19 and TRBJ2-1, is as follows: DGGITQSPKYLFRKEGQNVTLSCEQNLNHDAMYWYRQDPGQGLRLIYYSQIVNDFQKGDIAEGYSVSREKKESFPLTVTSAQKNPTAFYLCASSMSLAGADNYNEQFFGPGTRLTVL.

The chain recombines TRBV5-1 with TRBJ2-1; 9 nucleotides line up with TRBD2. The CDR3 totals 15 residues. Germline CDR1 and CDR2: SGHRS and YFSETQ. The ends lost 7 bases at V and 8 bases at J; junction bases unmatched: 13. This CDR3 reads CASAGGGRALDEQFF. CDR3 nucleotide sequence: TGCGCCAGCGCCGGTGGCGGGAGGGCCTTAGATGAGCAGTTCTTC.

The chain has TRBV11-2 and TRBJ1-2; D ambiguous. Trimming took 5 bases from V and 4 from J, leaving 20 bases between them. This CDR3 comprises 16 residues. Germline V gene data show CDR1 as SGHAT and CDR2 as FQNNGV. DNA of the CDR3: TGTGCCAGCAGCCCTATCCGGGCCTCACTGGGCTATGGCTACACCTTC. Amino acid sequence: CASSPIRASLGYGYTF.

The chain carries TRBV11-2 and TRBJ2-3; 10 bases map to TRBD2. The germline gives CDR1 SGHAT, CDR2 FQNNGV. With 5 bases clipped from V and 1 base from J, the junction kept 0 bases outside the gene matches. The CDR3 length is 14 residues. The CDR3 DNA reads TGTGCCAGCAGCCTAGCGGGGGGCACAGATACGCAGTATTTT. The encoded protein is CASSLAGGTDTQYF.

CDR3 sequence reads: CASFWGGGGYTF. CDR3 sequence (DNA): TGTGCCAGCTTCTGGGGGGGAGGAGGCTACACCTTC. The chain uses TRBV2 and TRBJ1-2, with D maybe TRBD1 (5 bases). The V gene's germline CDR1 is SNHLY and CDR2 FYNNEI. This CDR3 is 12 amino acids long. The V end was cut by 8 bases, the J end by 8 bases, with 15 bases between.

CDR3 DNA sequence: TGTGCCAGCAGCGCGACTAGGACCGGGGAGCTGTTTTTT. It codes for CASSATRTGELFF. This chain links TRBV7-9 with TRBJ2-2; D is perhaps TRBD2 (6 bases). The CDR3 runs 13 residues. Germline values: CDR1 SEHNR, CDR2 FQNEAQ (reference sequence). Trimming stripped 5 bases from V and 5 bases from J, with 9 bases between.

The CDR3 DNA is TGTGCCAGTAGGCCCTTGACAGGCGATTACAATGAGCAGTTCTTC. It encodes CASRPLTGDYNEQFF. The chain couples TRBV19 to TRBJ2-1; tentatively, D is TRBD1 (6 bases). The CDR3 has 15 residues. V lost 6 bases and J 4 bases, leaving 16 bases between the germline ends. Germline lookup yields CDR1 LNHDA and CDR2 SQIVND (reference sequence). The variable domain in full, with the rest retrieved from reference TRBV19 and TRBJ2-1, is DGGITQSPKYLFRKEGQNVTLSCEQNLNHDAMYWYRQDPGQGLRLIYYSQIVNDFQKGDIAEGYSVSREKKESFPLTVTSAQKNPTAFYLCASRPLTGDYNEQFFGPGTRLTVL.

V usage is TRBV2 and J usage is TRBJ2-5, with 7 bases that match TRBD2. The CDR3 is 14 residues long. The V gene end was trimmed by 7 bases and the J gene end by 3 bases; junction bases not matched to a gene: 8. Germline V gene data show CDR1 as SNHLY and CDR2 as FYNNEI. The CDR3: CASTQRGLKETQYF. The CDR3 coding sequence is TGTGCCAGCACCCAGAGGGGACTAAAAGAGACCCAGTACTTC.